Listed below are T cell receptor beta chains from one sample, sequenced in a study of Graves' ophthalmopathy and Graves' hyperthyroidism. TCRdb used MiXCR to reprocess the multiplex PCR reads, holding one entry per CDR3 protein. The repertoire consists of about 600,000 distinct CDR3 sequences, with roughly 40% occurring once and the leading ten covering roughly 4%. What was sequenced was peripheral blood or thyroid tissue (not recorded which). The receptors here all came from an adult man with Graves' hyperthyroidism. CDR3s include the opening cysteine and the closing phenylalanine or tryptophan. The D gene is left open where the match is weak. The size field is filled for only some rows; it gives once, few, many or a size class.

J gene | V gene | clone size | D gene | CDR3 DNA | CDR3 protein
TRBJ2-1 | TRBV7-9 | - | - | TGTGCCAGCAGCACCCGAAGGGAGCAGTTCTTC | CASSTRREQFF
TRBJ2-2 | TRBV20-1 | many | - | TGCAGTGCTAGTTCGAGGGGGAACACCGGGGAGCTGTTTTTT | CSASSRGNTGELFF
TRBJ1-2 | TRBV12-5 | - | TRBD1 | TGTGCCAGCAGTCTGACAGGGGGTCGGAGTGGCTACACCTTC | CASSLTGGRSGYTF
TRBJ2-1 | TRBV20-1 | few | TRBD1 | TGCAGTGCTTGGACAGGAACGTACAATGAGCAGTTCTTC | CSAWTGTYNEQFF
TRBJ2-2 | TRBV29-1 | - | - | TGCAGCGTAGTGGTGAACACCGGGGAGCTGTTTTTT | CSVVVNTGELFF
TRBJ1-1 | TRBV7-9 | - | - | TGTGCCAGCAGCACCGGGACACGCAATCAGCCCCTGGCTTTCTTT | CASSTGTRNQPLAFF
TRBJ2-3 | TRBV2 | - | - | TGTGCCAGCAGCTTTTTGGGGGGAGATACGCAGTATTTT | CASSFLGGDTQYF
TRBJ2-5 | TRBV5-1 | - | TRBD1 | TGCGCCAGCAGCCCGGGGGACAGGGCGGCGGAGACCCAGTACTTC | CASSPGDRAAETQYF
TRBJ1-2 | TRBV7-2 | - | - | TGTGCCAGCAGCCCTCAGGGTGTGGGGGGCTACACCTTC | CASSPQGVGGYTF
TRBJ2-2 | TRBV12-3/TRBV12-4 | - | TRBD1 | TGTGCCAGCAGTTACAGGGGGCTTGGGGAGCTGTTTTTT | CASSYRGLGELFF
TRBJ2-2 | TRBV15 | many | - | TGTGCCACCAGCAGAGATCAGAGTAGGGTGAACACCGGGGAGCTGTTTTTT | CATSRDQSRVNTGELFF
TRBJ1-5 | TRBV20-1 | many | - | TGCAGTGCTAGGAGGCAGGGGCCGGGTCAGCCCCAGCATTTT | CSARRQGPGQPQHF
TRBJ1-2 | TRBV12-3/TRBV12-4 | many | - | TGTGCCAGCAGTTTAGGAGTCCAGGGTATGAATGGCTACACCTTC | CASSLGVQGMNGYTF
TRBJ1-1 | TRBV9 | - | - | TGTGCCAGCAGCACCAGTGGGGGGGGGCGATCCGTTTTCTTT | CASSTSGGGRSVFF
TRBJ1-1 | TRBV27 | few | TRBD1 | TGTGCCAGCAAAAACAGGGGTGGCACTGAAGCTTTCTTT | CASKNRGGTEAFF
TRBJ1-2 | TRBV29-1 | - | TRBD1 | TGCAGCGTTGAAGTGCGGGACAGCGGCTATGGCTACACCTTC | CSVEVRDSGYGYTF
TRBJ2-5 | TRBV11-2 | many | TRBD2 | TGTGCCAGCAGCTTAGCCGGGGGGCAGTACTTC | CASSLAGGQYF
TRBJ1-5 | TRBV24-1 | many | - | TGTGCCACCAGTGATTCAGGAGACGGGAATCAGCCCCAGCATTTT | CATSDSGDGNQPQHF
TRBJ1-5 | TRBV18 | - | - | TGTGCCAGCTCACCACCAGGAGGAAATCAGCCCCAGCATTTT | CASSPPGGNQPQHF
TRBJ1-5 | TRBV7-2 | many | - | TGTGCCAGCAGCTTAGATTTGCAGGGGAATCAGCCCCAGCATTTT | CASSLDLQGNQPQHF
TRBJ1-1 | TRBV3-1 | few | - | TGTGCCAGCAGCCAAGAAGGACACACTGAAGCTTTCTTT | CASSQEGHTEAFF
TRBJ2-2 | TRBV2 | many | TRBD2 | TGTGCCAGCAGTGAACTCGCGGGAGGAGTCGGGGAGCTGTTTTTT | CASSELAGGVGELFF
TRBJ2-5 | TRBV20-1 | once | TRBD1 | TGCAGTGCCAGCAGGACAGGCTCGGACCAAGAGACCCAGTACTTC | CSASRTGSDQETQYF
TRBJ1-6 | TRBV5-6 | many | - | TGTGCCAGCAGCCCCATCCGGGATAATTCACCCCTCCACTTT | CASSPIRDNSPLHF
TRBJ2-6 | TRBV29-1 | once | - | TGCAGCGTTGCCCAGCAGGGGAGCTCTGGGGCCAACGTCCTGACTTTC | CSVAQQGSSGANVLTF
TRBJ2-5 | TRBV20-1 | many | - | TGCAGTGCAGGACTCGGACAGCAAGAGACCCAGTACTTC | CSAGLGQQETQYF
TRBJ2-5 | TRBV28 | - | TRBD1 | TGTGCCAGCAGATATCGTTACAGGGGGCAACAAGAGACCCAGTACTTC | CASRYRYRGQQETQYF
TRBJ2-5 | TRBV20-1 | many | TRBD1 | TGCAGTGCTAATACAGGGGGAGAGACCCAGTACTTC | CSANTGGETQYF
TRBJ2-7 | TRBV25-1 | - | TRBD1 | TGTGCCAGCAGTGAAGAAACGGACAGGGGGGACTACGAGCAGTACTTC | CASSEETDRGDYEQYF
TRBJ1-2 | TRBV10-3 | - | TRBD1 | TGTGCCATCAGTGAGTCCGCGGGATCAGGGGGCAATGGCTACACCTTC | CAISESAGSGGNGYTF
TRBJ2-5 | TRBV10-3 | once | TRBD1 | TGTGCCAGCACTCCAGGGGGCGCGCATCAGCCCCAGTACTTC | CASTPGGAHQPQYF
TRBJ2-7 | TRBV2 | - | TRBD2 | TGTGCCAGCAGCCCCGGGACTAGCGTGTTCTACGAGCAGTACTTC | CASSPGTSVFYEQYF
TRBJ2-7 | TRBV6-5 | many | TRBD2 | TGTGCCAGCAGCGCTCGGGGGGGACGCTCCTACGAGCAGTACTTC | CASSARGGRSYEQYF